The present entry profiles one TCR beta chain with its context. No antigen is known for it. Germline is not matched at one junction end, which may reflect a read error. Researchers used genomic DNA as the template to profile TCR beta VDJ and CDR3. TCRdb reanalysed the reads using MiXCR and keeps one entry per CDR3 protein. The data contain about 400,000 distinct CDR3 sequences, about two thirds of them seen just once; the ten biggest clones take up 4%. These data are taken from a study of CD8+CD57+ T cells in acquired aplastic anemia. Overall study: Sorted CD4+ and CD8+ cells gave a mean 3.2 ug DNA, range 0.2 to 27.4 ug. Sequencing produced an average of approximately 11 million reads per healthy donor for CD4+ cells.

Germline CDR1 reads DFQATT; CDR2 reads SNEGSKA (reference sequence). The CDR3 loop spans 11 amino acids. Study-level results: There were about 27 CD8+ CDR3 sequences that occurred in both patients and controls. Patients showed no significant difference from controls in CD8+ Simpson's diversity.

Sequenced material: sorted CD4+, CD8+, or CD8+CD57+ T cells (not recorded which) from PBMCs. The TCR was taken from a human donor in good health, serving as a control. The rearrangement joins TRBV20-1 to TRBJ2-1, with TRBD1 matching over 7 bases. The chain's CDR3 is CSAIRDSEQSF. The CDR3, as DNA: TGCAGTGCTATCCGGGACAGTGAGCAGTCCTTC.